These T cell receptor beta chains were read from a single sample in a study of CD8 T cells in Susac syndrome. TCRdb used MiXCR to reprocess the immunoSEQ multiplex PCR reads, holding one entry per CDR3 protein. This repertoire shows 150,000 to 200,000 distinct CDR3 sequences, approximately 94% found once; its top ten account for 0.12%. The sample consisted of CD4+ T cells from PBMCs. These receptors all come from a human donor with Susac syndrome. CDR3s include the opening cysteine and the closing phenylalanine or tryptophan. Each record gives: V gene, D gene, clone size, J gene, CDR3 DNA, CDR3 protein. D genes are given only for firm matches. Not every row has a clone size; where given, it reads once, few, many or a size class.

V: TRBV29-1; D: TRBD2; size: -; J: TRBJ2-3; DNA: TGCAGCGTTGCCTTCACTAGCGGGGGGGATACGCAGTATTTT; CDR3: CSVAFTSGGDTQYF
V: TRBV6-5; D: TRBD2; size: -; J: TRBJ2-3; DNA: TGTGCCAGCAGTTATCGGCGCGGGGGGGCGACGGATACGCAGTATTTT; CDR3: CASSYRRGGATDTQYF
V: TRBV2; D: TRBD1; size: -; J: TRBJ1-4; DNA: TGTGCCAGCAGGGGGACAGGGCTTATTGAAAAACTGTTTTTT; CDR3: CASRGTGLIEKLFF
V: TRBV18; D: TRBD2; size: once; J: TRBJ2-1; DNA: TGTGCCAGCTCACCCGGGGGGGGCAATGAGCAGTTCTTC; CDR3: CASSPGGGNEQFF
V: TRBV29-1; D: -; size: -; J: TRBJ1-1; DNA: TGCAGCGTTGAAGGTGGAATCACCGCTTTCTTT; CDR3: CSVEGGITAFF
V: TRBV4-1; D: -; size: -; J: TRBJ2-5; DNA: TGCGCCACCCAGCCACCAGGGTATGGGGAGACCCAGTACTTC; CDR3: CATQPPGYGETQYF
V: TRBV7-8; D: TRBD1; size: -; J: TRBJ1-1; DNA: TGTGCCAGTCAGGCAGGGGGTATATTCGTCGGCACTGAAGCTTTCTTT; CDR3: CASQAGGIFVGTEAFF
V: TRBV29-1; D: TRBD1; size: -; J: TRBJ1-1; DNA: TGCAGCGTGGGACAGGGGCTGCGCACTGAAGCTTTCTTT; CDR3: CSVGQGLRTEAFF
V: TRBV2; D: TRBD1; size: -; J: TRBJ2-1; DNA: TGTGCCAGCAGCCGGACAGGGGTATACAATGAGCAGTTCTTC; CDR3: CASSRTGVYNEQFF
V: TRBV5-1; D: -; size: -; J: TRBJ2-3; DNA: TGCGCCAGCAGCTTCCTTGCGATGACGAGCACAGATACGCAGTATTTT; CDR3: CASSFLAMTSTDTQYF
V: TRBV20-1; D: -; size: -; J: TRBJ2-7; DNA: TGCAGTGCTAGAGTATGGACCGCAACCTACGAGCAGTACTTC; CDR3: CSARVWTATYEQYF
V: TRBV4-3; D: TRBD2; size: -; J: TRBJ2-5; DNA: TGCGCCAGCAGCCAAGGAGCACTAGCGGGAGAGACCCAGTACTTC; CDR3: CASSQGALAGETQYF
V: TRBV3-1; D: -; size: -; J: TRBJ1-5; DNA: TGTGCCAGCAGTTTAGACTCATTTGGTGGTCGCAATCAGCCCCAGCATTTT; CDR3: CASSLDSFGGRNQPQHF
V: TRBV5-4; D: TRBD2; size: -; J: TRBJ2-3; DNA: TGTGCCAGCAGCCCAGAGCTAGCGGCTGCTAGCACAGATACGCAGTATTTT; CDR3: CASSPELAAASTDTQYF
V: TRBV5-1; D: -; size: once; J: TRBJ1-6; DNA: TGCGCCAGCAGCTTGGGTCTCCGACACAAGCCGGGGGCAAATTCACCCCTCCACTTT; CDR3: CASSLGLRHKPGANSPLHF
V: TRBV20-1; D: -; size: -; J: TRBJ2-3; DNA: TGCAGTGCTAGAGTAGGGGGTCGAGACACAGATACGCAGTATTTT; CDR3: CSARVGGRDTDTQYF
V: TRBV3-1; D: TRBD2; size: -; J: TRBJ2-1; DNA: TGTGCCAGCAGCCTGATAGCGGGGGGGGGAAATGAGCAGTTCTTC; CDR3: CASSLIAGGGNEQFF
V: TRBV9; D: -; size: -; J: TRBJ2-1; DNA: TGTGCCAGCAGCATTGATAGCTCCTACAATGAGCAGTTCTTC; CDR3: CASSIDSSYNEQFF
V: TRBV24-1; D: TRBD2; size: -; J: TRBJ2-1; DNA: TGTGCCACCAGTGCTTTGGGGGGGGGCAATGAGCAGTTCTTC; CDR3: CATSALGGGNEQFF
V: TRBV5-6; D: -; size: -; J: TRBJ2-5; DNA: TGTGCCAGCAGCGAACCGGCCGACAGGTACCAAGAGACCCAGTACTTC; CDR3: CASSEPADRYQETQYF
V: TRBV4-2; D: -; size: -; J: TRBJ1-3; DNA: TGTGCCAGCAGCCCCACCACAGTAACTGGAAACACCATATATTTT; CDR3: CASSPTTVTGNTIYF
V: TRBV20-1; D: -; size: -; J: TRBJ2-2; DNA: TGCAGTGCTACGAGACAGTGGGGCACCGGGGAGCTGTTTTTT; CDR3: CSATRQWGTGELFF
V: TRBV3-1; D: -; size: -; J: TRBJ1-2; DNA: TGTGCCAGCAGCCACGGAAAAGGCTACACCTTC; CDR3: CASSHGKGYTF
V: TRBV9; D: -; size: -; J: TRBJ2-1; DNA: TGTGCCAGCAGCGATCTAGCGCTCAATGAGCAGTTCTTC; CDR3: CASSDLALNEQFF
V: TRBV30; D: TRBD1; size: -; J: TRBJ2-1; DNA: TGTGCCTGGAGGGACAGGGGAACATGGCAGTTCTTC; CDR3: CAWRDRGTWQFF
V: TRBV5-6; D: -; size: -; J: TRBJ2-2; DNA: TGTGCCAGCAGCCCGGGGGGCGGGAACACCGGGGAGCTGTTTTTT; CDR3: CASSPGGGNTGELFF
V: TRBV3-1; D: TRBD2; size: once; J: TRBJ2-3; DNA: TGTGCCAGCAGCCCCCGGGGGGGGATCACAGATACGCAGTATTTT; CDR3: CASSPRGGITDTQYF
V: TRBV5-4; D: -; size: -; J: TRBJ1-1; DNA: TGTGCCAGCAGTTTGGACATTAACACTGAAGCTTTCTTT; CDR3: CASSLDINTEAFF
V: TRBV3-1; D: -; size: -; J: TRBJ2-7; DNA: TGTGCCAGCAGCCAGTCCAGAGGGTACGAGCAGTACTTC; CDR3: CASSQSRGYEQYF
V: TRBV29-1; D: -; size: -; J: TRBJ2-7; DNA: TGCAGCGCTCGGACAGATCGCCACGAGCAGTACTTC; CDR3: CSARTDRHEQYF
V: TRBV3-1; D: TRBD2; size: -; J: TRBJ2-1; DNA: TGTGCCAGCAGCCAAACTAGCGACAATGAGCAGTTCTTC; CDR3: CASSQTSDNEQFF
V: TRBV4-2; D: TRBD1; size: -; J: TRBJ1-6; DNA: TGTGCCAGCAGCCCCCCCCGTGGCTCTCAGGGGGCGGGTTCACCCCTCCACTTT; CDR3: CASSPPRGSQGAGSPLHF
V: TRBV7-2; D: TRBD2; size: -; J: TRBJ2-7; DNA: TGTGCCAGCAGCCTCACTAGCGGACCTTCCTACGAGCAGTACTTC; CDR3: CASSLTSGPSYEQYF
V: TRBV27; D: -; size: -; J: TRBJ1-2; DNA: TGTGCCAGCAGTCCGGACATCGCCGACTATGGCTACACCTTC; CDR3: CASSPDIADYGYTF
V: TRBV7-9; D: TRBD2; size: once; J: TRBJ2-6; DNA: TGTGCCGGCCAGGCGGGGGGCCTTAGGGCCAACGTCCTGACTTTC; CDR3: CAGQAGGLRANVLTF
V: TRBV7-2; D: -; size: -; J: TRBJ1-2; DNA: TGTGCCAGCAGCTTAGCGATGGTCGCCTCCGGAGGTGATGGCTACACCTTC; CDR3: CASSLAMVASGGDGYTF
V: TRBV5-1; D: TRBD2; size: few; J: TRBJ2-3; DNA: TGCGCCAGCACCCCTCTAGCGGGGGGCACAGATACGCAGTATTTT; CDR3: CASTPLAGGTDTQYF
V: TRBV2; D: TRBD1; size: -; J: TRBJ1-1; DNA: TGTGCCAGCAAAAGACAGGGGAACACTGAAGCTTTCTTT; CDR3: CASKRQGNTEAFF
V: TRBV3-1; D: -; size: -; J: TRBJ2-7; DNA: TGTGCCAGCAGCCAAGATCGGCAGCGGGAGCAGTACTTC; CDR3: CASSQDRQREQYF
V: TRBV2; D: -; size: once; J: TRBJ2-7; DNA: TGTGCCAGCCAGAGCAGGCACACCTACGAGCAGTACTTC; CDR3: CASQSRHTYEQYF
V: TRBV20-1; D: -; size: -; J: TRBJ2-3; DNA: TGCAGTGCTAGAGATGAGCTAACTAGCACAGATACGCAGTATTTT; CDR3: CSARDELTSTDTQYF
V: TRBV15; D: -; size: -; J: TRBJ1-6; DNA: TGTGCCACCAGCAGAGAGGGGCCACCGTCCTATAATTCACCCCTCCACTTT; CDR3: CATSREGPPSYNSPLHF
V: TRBV6-6; D: TRBD2; size: -; J: TRBJ2-1; DNA: TGTGCCAGCAGCCCGCCGCGGGGGGGATACAATGAGCAGTTCTTC; CDR3: CASSPPRGGYNEQFF
V: TRBV6-5; D: -; size: -; J: TRBJ1-1; DNA: TGTGCCAGCAGCCCCGGGAGGGGGAGGGATGAAGCTTTCTTT; CDR3: CASSPGRGRDEAFF
V: TRBV15; D: TRBD1; size: -; J: TRBJ2-5; DNA: TGTGCCACCAGCAGAAACACAGGGGGCCAAGAGACCCAGTACTTC; CDR3: CATSRNTGGQETQYF
V: TRBV5-1; D: -; size: -; J: TRBJ2-5; DNA: TGCGCCAGCAGCTTAGCGGCCGGGGAGACCCAGTACTTC; CDR3: CASSLAAGETQYF
V: TRBV29-1; D: -; size: few; J: TRBJ1-2; DNA: TGCAGCGTTGCCAGTTCCTATGGCTACACCTTC; CDR3: CSVASSYGYTF
V: TRBV2; D: TRBD2; size: -; J: TRBJ2-3; DNA: TGTGCCAGCAGTGCGTCTAGCGGGGCCCCGGGTACGCAGTATTTT; CDR3: CASSASSGAPGTQYF
V: TRBV5-1; D: -; size: -; J: TRBJ2-7; DNA: TGCGCCAGCGGAGACAGCACAGGGTTGGTTTACGAGCAGTACTTC; CDR3: CASGDSTGLVYEQYF
V: TRBV5-4; D: TRBD1; size: -; J: TRBJ1-6; DNA: TGTGCCAGCAGCCATCCTGACAGGGGATCACCCCTCCACTTT; CDR3: CASSHPDRGSPLHF
V: TRBV7-3; D: -; size: -; J: TRBJ2-3; DNA: TGTGCCAGCAGCTTGGGTGGGTGGGGCACAGATACGCAGTATTTT; CDR3: CASSLGGWGTDTQYF
V: TRBV5-5; D: -; size: -; J: TRBJ2-7; DNA: TGTGCCAGCAGCTTGGAAGGGGGACGCTTCGAGCAGTACTTC; CDR3: CASSLEGGRFEQYF
V: TRBV3-1; D: -; size: -; J: TRBJ1-1; DNA: TGTGCCAGCAGCCACGTTAACAGGGCCCTAAGCACTGAAGCTTTCTTT; CDR3: CASSHVNRALSTEAFF
V: TRBV3-1; D: -; size: once; J: TRBJ2-7; DNA: TGTGCCAGCAGCCCGAAGGGCAACGAGCAGTACTTC; CDR3: CASSPKGNEQYF
V: TRBV9; D: -; size: -; J: TRBJ2-1; DNA: TGTGCCAGCAGTGCTGCGGGGACCTCCTACAATGAGCAGTTCTTC; CDR3: CASSAAGTSYNEQFF